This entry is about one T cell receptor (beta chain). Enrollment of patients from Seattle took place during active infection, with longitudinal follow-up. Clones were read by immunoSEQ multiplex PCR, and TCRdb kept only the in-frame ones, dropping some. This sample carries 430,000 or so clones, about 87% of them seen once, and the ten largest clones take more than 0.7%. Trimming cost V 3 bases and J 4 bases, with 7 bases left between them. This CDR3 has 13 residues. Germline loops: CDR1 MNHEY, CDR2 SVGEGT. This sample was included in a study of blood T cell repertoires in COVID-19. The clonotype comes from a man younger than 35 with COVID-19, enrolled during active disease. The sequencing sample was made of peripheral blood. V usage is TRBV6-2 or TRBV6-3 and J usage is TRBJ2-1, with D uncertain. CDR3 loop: CASSYTLYNEQFF. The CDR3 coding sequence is TGTGCCAGCAGTTATACCCTATACAATGAGCAGTTCTTC.